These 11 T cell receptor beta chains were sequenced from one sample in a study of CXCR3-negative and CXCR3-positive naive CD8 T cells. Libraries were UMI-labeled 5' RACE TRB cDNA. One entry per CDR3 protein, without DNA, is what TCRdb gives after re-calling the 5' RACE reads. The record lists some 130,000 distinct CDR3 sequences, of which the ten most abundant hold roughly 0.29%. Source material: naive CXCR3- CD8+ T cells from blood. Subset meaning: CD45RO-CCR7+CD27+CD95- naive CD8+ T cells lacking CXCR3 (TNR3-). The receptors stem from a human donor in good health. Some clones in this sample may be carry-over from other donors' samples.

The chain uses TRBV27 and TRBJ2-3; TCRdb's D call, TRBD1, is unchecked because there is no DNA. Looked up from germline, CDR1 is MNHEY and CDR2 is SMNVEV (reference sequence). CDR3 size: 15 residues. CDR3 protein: CASSLLGETLDTQYF.

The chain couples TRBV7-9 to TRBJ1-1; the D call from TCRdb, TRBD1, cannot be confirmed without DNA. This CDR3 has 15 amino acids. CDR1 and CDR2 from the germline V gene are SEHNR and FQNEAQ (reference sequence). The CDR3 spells CASSSTTGWNTEAFF.

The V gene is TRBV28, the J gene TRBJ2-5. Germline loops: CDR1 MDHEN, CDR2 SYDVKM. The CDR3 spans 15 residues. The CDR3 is CASSSRLEGKETQYF.

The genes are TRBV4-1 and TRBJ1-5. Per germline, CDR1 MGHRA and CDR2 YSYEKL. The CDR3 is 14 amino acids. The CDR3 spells CASSLPGGNQPQHF.

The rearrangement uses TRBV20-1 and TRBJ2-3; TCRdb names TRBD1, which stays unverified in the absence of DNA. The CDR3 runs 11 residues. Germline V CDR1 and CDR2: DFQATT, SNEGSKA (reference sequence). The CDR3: CSAPKWDGTSF.

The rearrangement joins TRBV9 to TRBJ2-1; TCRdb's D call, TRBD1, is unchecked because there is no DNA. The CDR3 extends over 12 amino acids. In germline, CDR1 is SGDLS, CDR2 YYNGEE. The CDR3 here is CASSVGGYEQFF.

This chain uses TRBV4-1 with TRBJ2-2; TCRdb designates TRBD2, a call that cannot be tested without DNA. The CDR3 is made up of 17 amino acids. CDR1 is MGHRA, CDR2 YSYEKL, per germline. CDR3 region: CASSHLLAEPNTGELFF.

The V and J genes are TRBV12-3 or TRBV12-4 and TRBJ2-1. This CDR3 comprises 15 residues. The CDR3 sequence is CASSFSLRSYNEQFF.

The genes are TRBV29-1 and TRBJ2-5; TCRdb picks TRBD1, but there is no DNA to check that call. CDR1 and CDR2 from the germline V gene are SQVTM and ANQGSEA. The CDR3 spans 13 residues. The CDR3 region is CSVLMGVSETQYF.

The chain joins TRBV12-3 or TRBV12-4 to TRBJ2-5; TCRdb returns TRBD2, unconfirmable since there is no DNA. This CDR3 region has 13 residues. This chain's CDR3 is CASRRGGGETQYF.

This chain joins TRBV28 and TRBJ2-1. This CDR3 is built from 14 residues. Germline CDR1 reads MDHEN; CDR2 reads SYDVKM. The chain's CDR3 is CASDLGEGHNEQFF.